This T cell receptor (beta chain) was recorded in a study of regulatory T cells in long-lasting Graves disease. Study information: Graves' disease counted as persistent after over 5 years of antithyroid drugs with positive TSH receptor antibodies.

The study's findings and limits: Persistent-disease Graves' patients showed less TCR diversity than new cases. A reduction in accuracy may have resulted from the small sample size.

On this clonotype itself: What it binds is not known.

Time point reported: persistent/refractory GD, antithyroid drugs over 5 years with positive TRAb. Making the TCR library involved RNA that had been extracted from PBMCs. Staff took approximately 10 milliliters of peripheral blood and put it into EDTA tubes. The CDR3 has 14 residues. Germline values: CDR1 SNHLY, CDR2 FYNNEI. Germline trimming cut 6 bases from V and 10 bases from J; bases unmatched to any gene: 13. According to the study, TCR beta libraries were built with iRepertoire HTBI primers and CDR3-region Arm-PCR. Via MiXCR, TCRdb re-called the multiplex PCR reads, giving one row per CDR3 protein. The profile covers about 470,000 distinct CDR3 sequences, with roughly 21% appearing a single time and roughly 7% taken by the ten largest.

This chain uses TRBV2 with TRBJ1-2; 8 bases are shared with TRBD1. This receptor was obtained from a female donor with Graves disease. The input for sequencing was peripheral blood mononuclear cells (PBMCs), taken when the disease was refractory, from a patient treated with antithyroid drugs. The CDR3 loop reads CASSEFRGQGVYTF. As DNA, the CDR3 is TGTGCCAGCAGCGAGTTTCGCGGACAGGGCGTCTACACCTTC.